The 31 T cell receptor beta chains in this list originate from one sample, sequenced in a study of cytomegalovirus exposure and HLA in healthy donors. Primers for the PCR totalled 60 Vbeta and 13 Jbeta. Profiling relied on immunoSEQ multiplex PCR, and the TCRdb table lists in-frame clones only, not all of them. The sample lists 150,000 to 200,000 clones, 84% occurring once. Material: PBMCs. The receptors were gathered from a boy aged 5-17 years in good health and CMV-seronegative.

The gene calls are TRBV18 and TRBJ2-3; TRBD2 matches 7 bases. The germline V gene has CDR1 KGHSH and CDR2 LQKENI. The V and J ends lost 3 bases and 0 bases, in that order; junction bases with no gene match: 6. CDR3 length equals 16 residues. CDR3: CASSPSSGVSTDTQYF. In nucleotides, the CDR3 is TGTGCCAGCTCACCCTCTAGCGGAGTGAGCACAGATACGCAGTATTTT.

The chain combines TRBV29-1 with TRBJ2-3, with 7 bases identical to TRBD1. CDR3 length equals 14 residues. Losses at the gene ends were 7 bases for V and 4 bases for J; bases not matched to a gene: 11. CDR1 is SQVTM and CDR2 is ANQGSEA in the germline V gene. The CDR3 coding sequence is TGCAGCGGGGGCGACAGGGACCGTTCAGATACGCAGTATTTT. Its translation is CSGGDRDRSDTQYF.

The CDR3 nucleotides read TGTGCCAGCAGCTTGTCTGCCGGTTCCTACAATGAGCAGTTCTTC. It yields the protein CASSLSAGSYNEQFF. The chain has TRBV5-4 and TRBJ2-1; D not resolved. V was trimmed by 1 base and J by 1 base, leaving 9 bases between them. Per germline, CDR1 SGHNT and CDR2 YYREEE (reference sequence). This CDR3 is built from 15 residues.

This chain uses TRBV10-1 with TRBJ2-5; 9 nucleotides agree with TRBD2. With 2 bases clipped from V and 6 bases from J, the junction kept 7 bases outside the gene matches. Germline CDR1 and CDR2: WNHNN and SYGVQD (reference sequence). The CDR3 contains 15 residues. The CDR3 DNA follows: TGCGCCAGCAGTGAGACGCGGGGGGGTATAAAGACCCAGTACTTC. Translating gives CASSETRGGIKTQYF.

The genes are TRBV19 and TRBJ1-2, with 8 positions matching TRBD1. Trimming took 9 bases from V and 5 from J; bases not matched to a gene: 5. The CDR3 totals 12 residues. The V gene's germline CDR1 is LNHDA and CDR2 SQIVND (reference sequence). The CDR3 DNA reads TGTGCCAGCCAGAGGACAGGGTATGGCTACACCTTC. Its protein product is CASQRTGYGYTF.

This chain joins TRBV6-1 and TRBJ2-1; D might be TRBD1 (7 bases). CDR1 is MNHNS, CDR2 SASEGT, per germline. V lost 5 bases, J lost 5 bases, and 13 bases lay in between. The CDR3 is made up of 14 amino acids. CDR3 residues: CASSSRDSHNEQFF. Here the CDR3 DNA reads TGTGCCAGCAGTTCGCGGGACAGTCACAATGAGCAGTTCTTC.

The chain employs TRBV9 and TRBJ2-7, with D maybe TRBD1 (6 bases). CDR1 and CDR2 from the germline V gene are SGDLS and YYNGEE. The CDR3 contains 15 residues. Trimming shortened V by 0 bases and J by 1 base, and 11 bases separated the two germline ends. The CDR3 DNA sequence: TGTGCCAGCAGCGTAGGTGTCGGACAGTCCTACGAGCAGTACTTC. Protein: CASSVGVGQSYEQYF.

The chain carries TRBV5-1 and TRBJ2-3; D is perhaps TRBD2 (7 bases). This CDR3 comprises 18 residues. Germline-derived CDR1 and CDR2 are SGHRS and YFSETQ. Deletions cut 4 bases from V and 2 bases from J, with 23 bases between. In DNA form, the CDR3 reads TGCGCCAGCAGCCCGGATGGGGGGGCAAGGGGATTCACAGATACGCAGTATTTT. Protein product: CASSPDGGARGFTDTQYF.

In DNA, the CDR3 is TGTGCCAGCAGTCCGACAGGGATCGGAAACACCATATATTTT. Translation gives CASSPTGIGNTIYF. The V call is TRBV6-6, the J call TRBJ1-3; 7 bases line up with TRBD1. This CDR3 contains 14 residues. The germline V gene encodes CDR1 MNHNY and CDR2 SVGAGI (reference sequence). With 5 bases clipped from V and 4 bases from J, the junction kept 5 bases outside the gene matches.

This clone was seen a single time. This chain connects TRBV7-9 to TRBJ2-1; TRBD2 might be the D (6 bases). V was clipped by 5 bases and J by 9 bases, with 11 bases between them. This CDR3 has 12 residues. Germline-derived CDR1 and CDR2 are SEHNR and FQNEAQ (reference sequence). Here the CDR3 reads CASSPGVPEQFF. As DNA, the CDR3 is TGTGCCAGCAGCCCGGGGGTGCCTGAGCAGTTCTTC.

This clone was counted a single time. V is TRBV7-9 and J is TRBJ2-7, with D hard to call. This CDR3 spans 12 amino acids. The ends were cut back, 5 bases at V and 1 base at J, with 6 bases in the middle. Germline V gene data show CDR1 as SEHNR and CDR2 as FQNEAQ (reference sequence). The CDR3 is CASSELSYEQYF. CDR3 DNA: TGTGCCAGCAGCGAACTTTCCTACGAGCAGTACTTC.

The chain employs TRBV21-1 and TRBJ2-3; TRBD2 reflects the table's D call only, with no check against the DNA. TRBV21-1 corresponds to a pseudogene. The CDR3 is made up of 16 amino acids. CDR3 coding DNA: TGTGCCAGCAGCGACCCACTAGCGGGGCCCGGGGATACGCAGTATTTT. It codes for CASSDPLAGPGDTQYF.

The CDR3 coding sequence is TGTGCCAGCAGTCCCAACCCTACCCCTTACTACAATGAGCAGTTCTTC. Protein sequence: CASSPNPTPYYNEQFF. The rearrangement joins TRBV27 to TRBJ2-1, with D uncertain. Germline CDR1 is MNHEY and CDR2 is SMNVEV (reference sequence). Trimming shortened V by 5 bases and J by 3 bases, and 17 bases separated the two germline ends. The CDR3 sequence is 16 residues long.

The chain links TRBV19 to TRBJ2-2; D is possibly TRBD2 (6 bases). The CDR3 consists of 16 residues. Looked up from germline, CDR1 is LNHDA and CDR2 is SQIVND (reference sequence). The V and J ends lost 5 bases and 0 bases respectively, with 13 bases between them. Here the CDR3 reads CASSVLAPPNTGELFF. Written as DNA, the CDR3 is TGTGCCAGTAGTGTGCTAGCGCCCCCGAACACCGGGGAGCTGTTTTTT.

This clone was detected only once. The CDR3 DNA sequence: TGTGCCAGCAGCCCCACGGGAGGTTTGAACACTGAAGCTTTCTTT. This sequence encodes CASSPTGGLNTEAFF. The gene calls are TRBV7-3 and TRBJ1-1; no clear D. This CDR3 has 15 residues. V shed 5 bases and J shed 0 bases, with 13 bases lying between them. Germline-derived CDR1 and CDR2 are SGHTA and FQGTGA.

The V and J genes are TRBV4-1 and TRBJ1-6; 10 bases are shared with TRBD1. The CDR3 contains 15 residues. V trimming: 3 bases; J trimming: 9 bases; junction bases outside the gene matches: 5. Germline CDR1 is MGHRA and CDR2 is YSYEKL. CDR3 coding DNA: TGCGCCAGCAGCCAGCCGGGACAGGGGAGTTCACCCCTCCACTTT. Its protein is CASSQPGQGSSPLHF.

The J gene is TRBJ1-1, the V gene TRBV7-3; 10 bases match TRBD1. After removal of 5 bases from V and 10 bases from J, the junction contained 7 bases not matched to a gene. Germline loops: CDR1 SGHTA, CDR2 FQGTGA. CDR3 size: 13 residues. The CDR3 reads CASSPGTGERAFF. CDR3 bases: TGTGCCAGCAGCCCCGGGACAGGGGAAAGAGCTTTCTTT.

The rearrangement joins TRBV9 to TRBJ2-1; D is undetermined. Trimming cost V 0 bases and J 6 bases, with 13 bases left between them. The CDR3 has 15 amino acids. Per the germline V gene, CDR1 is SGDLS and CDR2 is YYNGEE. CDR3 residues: CASSVASTLSNEQFF. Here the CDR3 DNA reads TGTGCCAGCAGCGTAGCTAGTACCTTATCCAATGAGCAGTTCTTC.

CDR3: CASSGEVGGPNEQFF. CDR3 in DNA: TGTGCCAGCAGCGGGGAGGTGGGGGGGCCAAATGAGCAGTTCTTC. The chain is built from TRBV5-4 and TRBJ2-1; D is possibly TRBD2 (7 bases). In germline, CDR1 is SGHNT, CDR2 YYREEE (reference sequence). Trimming cost V 4 bases and J 7 bases, with 18 bases left between them. The length of the CDR3 is 15 residues.

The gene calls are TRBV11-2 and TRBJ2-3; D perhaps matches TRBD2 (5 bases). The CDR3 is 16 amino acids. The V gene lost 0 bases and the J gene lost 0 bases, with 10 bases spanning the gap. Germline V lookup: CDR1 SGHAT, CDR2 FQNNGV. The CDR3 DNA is TGTGCCAGCAGCTTAGACGCGGGCTTTAGCACAGATACGCAGTATTTT. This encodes CASSLDAGFSTDTQYF.

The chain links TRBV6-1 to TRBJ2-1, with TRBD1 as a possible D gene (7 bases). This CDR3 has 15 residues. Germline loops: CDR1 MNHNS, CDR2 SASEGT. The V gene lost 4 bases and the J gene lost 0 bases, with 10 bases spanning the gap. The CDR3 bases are TGTGCCAGCAGTGGACAGGGAGGCTCCTACAATGAGCAGTTCTTC. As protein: CASSGQGGSYNEQFF.

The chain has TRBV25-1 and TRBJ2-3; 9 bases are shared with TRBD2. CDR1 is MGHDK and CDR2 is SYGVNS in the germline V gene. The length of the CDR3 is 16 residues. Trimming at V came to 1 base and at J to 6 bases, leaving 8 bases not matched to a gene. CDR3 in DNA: TGTGCCAGCAGTGAATGGGAGCGGGGGGTGTTTGATACGCAGTATTTT. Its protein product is CASSEWERGVFDTQYF. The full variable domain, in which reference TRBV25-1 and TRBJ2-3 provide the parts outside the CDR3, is EADIYQTPRYLVIGTGKKITLECSQTMGHDKMYWYQQDPGMELHLIHYSYGVNSTEKGDLSSESTVSRIRTEHFPLTLESARPSHTSQYLCASSEWERGVFDTQYFGPGTRLTVL.

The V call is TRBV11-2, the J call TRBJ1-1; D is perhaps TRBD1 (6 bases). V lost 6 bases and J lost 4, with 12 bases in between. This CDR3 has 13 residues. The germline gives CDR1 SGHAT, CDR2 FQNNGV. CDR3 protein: CASSSRQATEAFF. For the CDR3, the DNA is TGTGCCAGCAGTTCACGACAGGCCACTGAAGCTTTCTTT.

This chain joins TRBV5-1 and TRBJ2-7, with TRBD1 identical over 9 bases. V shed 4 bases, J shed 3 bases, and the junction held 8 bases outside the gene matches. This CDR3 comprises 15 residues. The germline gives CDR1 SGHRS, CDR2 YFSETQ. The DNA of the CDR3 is TGCGCCAGCAGCCCGGGGGACAGGGATATCTACGAGCAGTACTTC. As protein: CASSPGDRDIYEQYF.

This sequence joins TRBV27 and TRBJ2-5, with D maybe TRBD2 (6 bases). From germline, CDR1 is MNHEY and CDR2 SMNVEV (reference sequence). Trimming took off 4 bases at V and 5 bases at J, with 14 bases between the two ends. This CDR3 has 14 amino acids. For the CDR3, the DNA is TGTGCCAGCAGTTCACAAAGTGGGAGGGAGACCCAGTACTTC. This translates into CASSSQSGRETQYF.

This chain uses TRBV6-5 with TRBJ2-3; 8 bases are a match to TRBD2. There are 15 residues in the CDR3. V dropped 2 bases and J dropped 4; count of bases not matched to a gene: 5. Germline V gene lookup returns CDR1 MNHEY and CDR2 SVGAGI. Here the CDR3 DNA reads TGTGCCAGCAGTTACCGGGCGGGAGGTTCAGATACGCAGTATTTT. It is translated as CASSYRAGGSDTQYF.

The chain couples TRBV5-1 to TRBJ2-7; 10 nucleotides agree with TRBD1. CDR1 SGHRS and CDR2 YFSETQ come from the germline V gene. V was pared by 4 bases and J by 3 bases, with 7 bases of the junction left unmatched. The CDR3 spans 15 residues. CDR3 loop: CASSHGTGANYEQYF. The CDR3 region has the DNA TGCGCCAGCAGCCACGGGACAGGGGCCAACTACGAGCAGTACTTC.

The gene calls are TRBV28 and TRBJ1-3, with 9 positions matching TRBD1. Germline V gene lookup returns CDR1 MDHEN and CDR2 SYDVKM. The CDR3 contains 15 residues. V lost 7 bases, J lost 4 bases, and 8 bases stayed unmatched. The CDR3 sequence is CASKYPGTGGNTIYF. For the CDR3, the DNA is TGTGCCAGCAAATATCCTGGGACAGGGGGAAACACCATATATTTT.

CDR3 sequence reads: CASSFSGRNTEAFF. For the CDR3, the DNA is TGCGCCAGCAGCTTCTCAGGGCGGAACACTGAAGCTTTCTTT. The rearrangement links TRBV5-1 to TRBJ1-1; D perhaps matches TRBD1 (5 bases). V was cut by 2 bases and J by 1 base, with 9 bases left in between. The CDR3 contains 14 residues. CDR1 is SGHRS, CDR2 YFSETQ, per germline.

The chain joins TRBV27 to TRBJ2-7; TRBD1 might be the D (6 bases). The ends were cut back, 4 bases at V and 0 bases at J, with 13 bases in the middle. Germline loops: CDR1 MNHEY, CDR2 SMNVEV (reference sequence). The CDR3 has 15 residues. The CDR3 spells CASSSKRTDSYEQYF. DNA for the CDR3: TGTGCCAGCAGTTCAAAACGGACAGACTCCTACGAGCAGTACTTC.

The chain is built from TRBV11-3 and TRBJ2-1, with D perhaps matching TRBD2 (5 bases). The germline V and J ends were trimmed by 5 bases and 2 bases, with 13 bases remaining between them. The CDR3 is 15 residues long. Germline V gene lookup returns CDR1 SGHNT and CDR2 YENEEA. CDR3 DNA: TGTGCCAGCAGCCTAGGCGACTACCCCTACAATGAGCAGTTCTTC. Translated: CASSLGDYPYNEQFF.